The 10 T cell receptor beta chains below come from one sample, sequenced in a study of OX40 agonist ivuxolimab in advanced cancers. Generated by immunoSEQ multiplex PCR, the TCRdb table keeps only in-frame clones and is missing some. The data show roughly 80,000 clones, around 83% seen once. The sample consisted of CD4+ or CD8+ T cells sorted from blood, taken in a trial of the OX40 agonist ivuxolimab. Every receptor here comes from an adult with an advanced solid tumor such as melanoma, head and neck, liver or kidney cancer.

The J gene is TRBJ2-5, the V gene TRBV5-4; TRBD1 agrees at 7 bases. The CDR3 runs 16 residues. The V gene end was trimmed by 0 bases and the J gene end by 7 bases; junction bases not matched to a gene: 12. From germline, CDR1 is SGHNT and CDR2 YYREEE (reference sequence). CDR3 sequence: CASSLGGRGSRGTQYF. The DNA of the CDR3 is TGTGCCAGCAGCTTGGGGGGCAGGGGGTCCCGGGGGACCCAGTACTTC.

This clone was found once. The chain employs TRBV5-6 and TRBJ1-3; D is unclear. V was cut by 4 bases and J by 1 base, with 6 bases left in between. Per the germline V gene, CDR1 is SGHDT and CDR2 is YYEEEE. This CDR3 spans 13 amino acids. This CDR3 reads CASSQLSGNTIYF. In DNA, the CDR3 is TGTGCCAGCAGCCAGTTATCTGGAAACACCATATATTTT. The complete variable domain, with remaining parts taken from reference TRBV5-6 and TRBJ1-3, reads DAGVTQSPTHLIKTRGQQVTLRCSPKSGHDTVSWYQQALGQGPQFIFQYYEEEERQRGNFPDRFSGHQFPNYSSELNVNALLLGDSALYLCASSQLSGNTIYFGEGSWLTVV.

The V call is TRBV10-2, the J call TRBJ2-7, with 10 bases lining up with TRBD2. V lost 5 bases to trimming and J lost 7 bases; unmatched junction nucleotides: 17. Per the germline V gene, CDR1 is WSHSY and CDR2 is SAAADI. CDR3 length equals 17 residues. This CDR3 reads CASSRASGSIISWEQYF. CDR3 nucleotides: TGCGCCAGCAGTCGGGCTAGCGGGAGTATCATTTCTTGGGAGCAGTACTTC.

This clone came up a few times. The J gene is TRBJ1-6, the V gene TRBV7-2; D is uncertain. The germline V gene encodes CDR1 SGHTA and CDR2 FQGNSA. Trimming cost V 2 bases and J 5 bases, with 7 bases left between them. The CDR3 sequence is 14 residues long. CDR3 loop: CASSLLGDNSPLHF. The CDR3 DNA follows: TGTGCCAGCAGCTTACTCGGGGATAATTCACCCCTCCACTTT.

V usage is TRBV7-2 and J usage is TRBJ2-5; 7 bases are shared with TRBD1. The CDR3 runs to 14 residues. V shed 3 bases, J shed 5 bases, and the junction held 6 bases outside the gene matches. From germline, CDR1 is SGHTA and CDR2 FQGNSA. The chain's CDR3 is CASSLGQIKETQYF. In nucleotides, the CDR3 is TGTGCCAGCAGCTTGGGACAGATAAAGGAGACCCAGTACTTC. The full variable domain, its missing parts supplied by reference TRBV7-2 and TRBJ2-5, is GAGVSQSPSNKVTEKGKDVELRCDPISGHTALYWYRQSLGQGLEFLIYFQGNSAPDKSGLPSDRFSAERTGGSVSTLTIQRTQQEDSAVYLCASSLGQIKETQYFGPGTRLLVL.

This sequence joins TRBV6-4 and TRBJ2-6; D tentatively reads TRBD1 or TRBD2 (6 bases each). V was cut by 4 bases and J by 0 bases, with 16 bases left in between. Germline CDR1 reads MRHNA; CDR2 reads SNTAGT. This CDR3 has 18 residues. Written as DNA, the CDR3 is TGTGCCAGCAGTGCCGGGGGCGGATCAGGCTCTGGGGCCAACGTCCTGACTTTC. The encoded protein is CASSAGGGSGSGANVLTF.

V gene TRBV7-8 combines with J gene TRBJ1-4; D remains ambiguous. The CDR3 sequence is 16 residues long. Germline CDR1 and CDR2: SGHVS and FQNEAQ. Between the trimmed V and J ends, which lost 5 bases and 0 bases, there was a span of 13 bases. CDR3 protein: CASSLRTLATNEKLFF. DNA for the CDR3: TGTGCCAGCAGCCTCCGGACCCTTGCAACTAATGAAAAACTGTTTTTT.

The rearrangement joins TRBV6-1 to TRBJ1-1; D gene unclear. This CDR3 contains 13 residues. V dropped 6 bases and J dropped 4 bases, with 12 bases sitting between them. Per the germline V gene, CDR1 is MNHNS and CDR2 is SASEGT. CDR3 bases: TGTGCCAGCAGATCTCGGGGAGTCACTGAAGCTTTCTTT. This encodes CASRSRGVTEAFF.

J is TRBJ1-2 and V is TRBV5-1; D perhaps matches TRBD1 (6 bases). Germline assignment: CDR1 SGHRS and CDR2 YFSETQ. The CDR3 loop spans 14 amino acids. V was clipped by 1 base and J by 3 bases, with 10 bases between them. The CDR3 sequence is CASSLTGADYGYTF. The CDR3 nucleotides read TGCGCCAGCAGCTTGACGGGGGCGGACTATGGCTACACCTTC.

CDR3 sequence (DNA): TGTGCCAGCTCCCCAGCAGGGACCCAAGAGACCCAGTACTTC. Its translation: CASSPAGTQETQYF. This sequence joins TRBV18 and TRBJ2-5, with D perhaps matching TRBD1 or TRBD2 (5 bases each). The CDR3 contains 14 residues. Per germline, CDR1 KGHSH and CDR2 LQKENI. Trimming left V 6 bases short and J 1 base short, with 12 bases between.